The T cell receptor beta chain under discussion was sequenced for a study of T cell changes during pregnancy in multiple sclerosis. The length of the CDR3 is 14 residues. V was cut by 4 bases and J by 8 bases, with 15 bases left in between. Germline V CDR1 and CDR2: MGHDK, SYGVNS. Data came from immunoSEQ multiplex PCR; TCRdb stores just in-frame clones and leaves some out. This table has about 38,000 clones, around nine tenths appearing once. This clone was observed a single time. The chain carries TRBV25-1 and TRBJ2-4, with D perhaps matching TRBD1 (5 bases). The specimen comprised CD4+ T cells from peripheral blood mononuclear cells, sampled after pregnancy. The source of this sequence is a female donor in good health, enrolled as a control in a pregnancy study. CDR3 nucleotide sequence: TGTGCCAGCAGTGGCCCAGGCCTAGGGGACATTCAGTACTTC. Translated, it gives CASSGPGLGDIQYF.